The 8 T cell receptor beta chains given below trace back to one sample, sequenced in a study of PD-1 blockade in classical Hodgkin lymphoma. Every patient relapsed after autologous stem cell transplantation, and brentuximab vedotin exposure varied. The data were produced by immunoSEQ multiplex PCR, yet TCRdb's version contains in-frame clones alone and is incomplete. This repertoire shows about 97,000 clones, about 89% found once; its top ten account for under 8.5%. Material: peripheral blood mononuclear cells (PBMCs), obtained before the second cycle of nivolumab. Receptor source: a human donor with classical Hodgkin lymphoma.

This chain connects TRBV6-6 to TRBJ1-6; D gene uncertain. This CDR3 has 16 amino acids. Trimming cost V 0 bases and J 4 bases, with 10 bases left between them. Germline V lookup: CDR1 MNHNY, CDR2 SVGAGI (reference sequence). CDR3 DNA: TGTGCCAGCAGTTACTCTAGGGCAGAGTATAATTCACCCCTCCACTTT. Its protein is CASSYSRAEYNSPLHF.

This clone has only a few counts. The genes are TRBV30 and TRBJ2-1; weak D call: TRBD2 (8 bases). The V gene lost 4 bases and the J gene lost 6 bases, with 16 bases spanning the gap. Germline CDR1 and CDR2: GTSNPN and SVGIG (reference sequence). The CDR3 runs to 14 residues. The CDR3 bases are TGTGCCTGGAACAGGGGACTAGGAGGCAATGAGCAGTTCTTC. Its translation: CAWNRGLGGNEQFF.

This sequence joins TRBV12-5 and TRBJ1-2; 10 nucleotides align to TRBD1. After removal of 0 bases from V and 8 bases from J, the junction contained 12 bases not matched to a gene. The CDR3 runs to 17 residues. Germline CDR1 is LGHNT and CDR2 is FRNRAP. The CDR3 DNA reads as TGTGCTAGTGGTTTGGTCCCTTACCCTGACAGGGGGCGCGGCTACACCTTC. Translation gives CASGLVPYPDRGRGYTF.

The chain recombines TRBV6-1 with TRBJ1-5, with TRBD1 identical over 8 bases. This CDR3 has 14 residues. Germline CDR1 and CDR2: MNHNS and SASEGT. V trimming: 8 bases; J trimming: 3 bases; junction bases outside the gene matches: 6. The chain's CDR3 is CASRTGWNNQPQHF. CDR3 DNA: TGTGCCAGCCGGACAGGGTGGAACAATCAGCCCCAGCATTTT.

In its sample, this clone was seen many times. J is TRBJ1-2 and V is TRBV7-8, with D perhaps matching TRBD1 (6 bases). The CDR3 is 17 residues long. Trimming took 0 bases from V and 5 from J, leaving 19 bases between them. Germline CDR1 reads SGHVS; CDR2 reads FQNEAQ. The CDR3 here is CASSLASVGQTRYGYTF. In nucleotides, the CDR3 is TGTGCCAGCAGCTTAGCGTCCGTCGGACAGACTAGATATGGCTACACCTTC.

V and J are TRBV6-1 and TRBJ1-6, with 9 bases identical to TRBD1. Germline loops: CDR1 MNHNS, CDR2 SASEGT. CDR3 size: 13 residues. The junction had 5 bases not matched to a gene; V was cut back by 11 bases and J by 6 bases. CDR3 sequence reads: CAGGDRVNSPLHF. The CDR3, as DNA: TGTGCCGGGGGGGACAGGGTTAATTCACCCCTCCACTTT.

V gene TRBV18 combines with J gene TRBJ2-1; D not resolved. The germline V gene encodes CDR1 KGHSH and CDR2 LQKENI. CDR3 length: 12 amino acids. The ends were cut back, 6 bases at V and 7 bases at J, with 10 bases in the middle. The CDR3 spells CASSPQGNEQFF. The CDR3 nucleotides are TGTGCCAGCTCCCCTCAAGGAAATGAGCAGTTCTTC.

This chain joins TRBV6-6 and TRBJ1-1; tentative D call: TRBD1 (6 bases). CDR1 and CDR2 (germline): MNHNY, SVGAGI (reference sequence). This CDR3 contains 14 residues. Trimming stripped 0 bases from V and 1 base from J, with 6 bases between. CDR3 sequence: CASSYSDRNTEAFF. CDR3 in DNA: TGTGCCAGCAGTTACTCGGACAGGAACACTGAAGCTTTCTTT.